These 21 T cell receptor beta chains originate from one sample sequenced in a study of vaccination and CD4 T cells after COVID-19. Sample treatment: roughly 10-day PBMC culture with coronavirus spike peptide pools or control peptides (ViraFEST assay). Their cognate antigens are unknown. Scientists ran DNA taken from cultured CD4+ T cells through the Oncomine TCR Beta short-read assay for sequencing. Via MiXCR, TCRdb re-called the PCR reads, giving one row per CDR3 protein. The repertoire holds roughly 19,000 distinct CDR3 sequences, with approximately 61% as singletons. Sequences were obtained from CD4+ T cells from blood, cultured in vitro. These receptors originate from a human donor who had recovered from COVID-19.

The V call is TRBV6-2 or TRBV6-3, the J call TRBJ1-2; TRBD1 agrees at 7 bases. This CDR3 contains 18 residues. V gave up 7 bases and J gave up 5 bases; unmatched junction bases: 22. Germline CDR1 reads MNHEY; CDR2 reads SVGEGT. The CDR3 DNA sequence: TGTGCCAGCACCCCTAGGACGGCGACAGGGCCCACCCGGTATGGCTACACCTTC. It translates to CASTPRTATGPTRYGYTF.

The chain combines TRBV30 with TRBJ1-5; weak D call: TRBD1 (5 bases). The V end was cut by 5 bases, the J end by 1 base, with 15 bases between. The CDR3 contains 15 residues. Per germline, CDR1 GTSNPN and CDR2 SVGIG (reference sequence). CDR3 DNA: TGTGCCTGGTCCCCGGTGGGGGAGAGCAATCAGCCCCAGCATTTT. Protein product: CAWSPVGESNQPQHF.

This clonotype has just a few counts. V and J are TRBV7-2 and TRBJ1-5; D perhaps matches TRBD1 (6 bases). V was trimmed by 4 bases and J by 5 bases, leaving 9 bases between them. Germline lookup yields CDR1 SGHTA and CDR2 FQGNSA. The CDR3 runs to 13 residues. CDR3 protein: CASSYYRDQPQHF. The CDR3 nucleotides read TGTGCCAGCAGCTACTACAGGGATCAGCCCCAGCATTTT. Combining the CDR3 with reference TRBV7-2 and TRBJ1-5 gives the whole variable domain GAGVSQSPSNKVTEKGKDVELRCDPISGHTALYWYRQSLGQGLEFLIYFQGNSAPDKSGLPSDRFSAERTGGSVSTLTIQRTQQEDSAVYLCASSYYRDQPQHFGDGTRLSIL.

This clonotype was observed a handful of times. The rearrangement joins TRBV6-1 to TRBJ1-6; no definite D call. CDR1 and CDR2 (germline): MNHNS, SASEGT. Between the trimmed V and J ends, which lost 3 bases and 0 bases, there was a span of 9 bases. CDR3 size: 16 residues. The CDR3, as DNA: TGTGCCAGCAGTGACACAGCCTACTCCTATAATTCACCCCTCCACTTT. This codes for CASSDTAYSYNSPLHF.

V and J are TRBV5-1 and TRBJ2-1; 12 bases align to TRBD1. This CDR3 spans 15 amino acids. Germline V gene sequence: CDR1 SGHRS, CDR2 YFSETQ. Trimming cost V 2 bases and J 8 bases; bases outside gene matches: 5. The CDR3 loop reads CASSFSGQGAYEQFF. CDR3 sequence (DNA): TGCGCCAGCAGCTTTTCGGGACAGGGGGCGTATGAGCAGTTCTTC.

The chain uses TRBV20-1 and TRBJ1-5; 11 bases line up with TRBD1. The J segment lost 6 bases and the V segment lost 6 bases, leaving 7 bases of the junction unmatched. The CDR3 length is 14 residues. CDR1 is DFQATT and CDR2 is SNEGSKA in the germline V gene (reference sequence). The CDR3, as DNA: TGCAGTGCCAAAGGACAGGGGGCAAGTCAGCCCCAGCATTTT. Amino acids: CSAKGQGASQPQHF.

V is TRBV6-1 and J is TRBJ2-7; TRBD2 agrees at 11 bases. CDR1 is MNHNS and CDR2 is SASEGT in the germline V gene. Trimming cost V 4 bases and J 6 bases; bases outside gene matches: 11. The length of the CDR3 is 16 residues. This chain's CDR3 is CASSVLTSGKVGEQYF. The CDR3 DNA follows: TGTGCCAGCAGTGTCTTGACTAGCGGGAAAGTGGGCGAGCAGTACTTC.

The rearrangement uses TRBV20-1 and TRBJ1-5, with D unclear. The CDR3 covers 12 residues. Germline assignment: CDR1 DFQATT and CDR2 SNEGSKA (reference sequence). V was cut by 3 bases and J by 0 bases, with 3 bases left in between. The CDR3 loop is CSASYSNQPQHF. As DNA, the CDR3 is TGCAGTGCTAGTTATAGCAATCAGCCCCAGCATTTT.

V is TRBV29-1 and J is TRBJ1-2; no reliable D call. The CDR3 consists of 12 residues. Germline V gene data show CDR1 as SQVTM and CDR2 as ANQGSEA. V lost 1 base and J lost 4, with 7 bases in between. The CDR3 here is CSVEGATYGYTF. The CDR3 bases are TGCAGCGTTGAAGGGGCGACCTATGGCTACACCTTC.

The chain combines TRBV20-1 with TRBJ2-1, with D perhaps given as TRBD1 or TRBD2 (6 bases each). This CDR3 is built from 16 residues. V lost 0 bases to trimming and J lost 0 bases, with 12 bases between them. CDR1 DFQATT and CDR2 SNEGSKA come from the germline V gene (reference sequence). The CDR3: CSARDGGGPSYNEQFF. In DNA form, the CDR3 reads TGCAGTGCTAGAGATGGTGGGGGGCCCTCCTACAATGAGCAGTTCTTC.

The CDR3 reads CASRQGRTYEQYF. In DNA form, the CDR3 reads TGTGCCAGCCGACAGGGGCGGACCTACGAGCAGTACTTC. The chain links TRBV27 to TRBJ2-7; 8 bases match TRBD1. The V gene's germline CDR1 is MNHEY and CDR2 SMNVEV (reference sequence). The trim removed 8 bases at V and 2 bases at J, leaving 5 bases unmatched. CDR3 length: 13 residues.

J is TRBJ2-3 and V is TRBV20-1; D ambiguous. CDR1 is DFQATT and CDR2 is SNEGSKA in the germline V gene (reference sequence). The CDR3 runs 13 residues. V was cut by 0 bases and J by 1 base, with 5 bases left in between. The CDR3: CSARDAGTDTQYF. CDR3 DNA: TGCAGTGCTAGAGACGCGGGCACAGATACGCAGTATTTT.

The V gene is TRBV12-3 or TRBV12-4, the J gene TRBJ1-5, with 8 bases fitting TRBD1. V was clipped by 3 bases and J by 4 bases; unmatched bases: 5. CDR3 length: 15 amino acids. The CDR3 loop is CASSLMWTGNQPQHF. CDR3 nucleotide sequence: TGTGCCAGCAGTTTGATGTGGACAGGGAATCAGCCCCAGCATTTT.

The chain employs TRBV19 and TRBJ2-7; perhaps TRBD2 as D (5 bases). The V gene lost 1 base and the J gene lost 3 bases, with 16 bases spanning the gap. The CDR3 totals 16 residues. Germline CDR1 is LNHDA and CDR2 is SQIVND (reference sequence). CDR3 residues: CASSIGHGNVIYEQYF. DNA for the CDR3: TGTGCCAGTAGTATAGGTCACGGGAATGTCATCTACGAGCAGTACTTC. Full variable domain (remainder filled in from reference TRBV19 and TRBJ2-7): DGGITQSPKYLFRKEGQNVTLSCEQNLNHDAMYWYRQDPGQGLRLIYYSQIVNDFQKGDIAEGYSVSREKKESFPLTVTSAQKNPTAFYLCASSIGHGNVIYEQYFGPGTRLTVT.

The V and J genes are TRBV6-2 or TRBV6-3 and TRBJ1-1, with D possibly being TRBD1 (6 bases). V lost 6 bases, J lost 5 bases, and 16 bases lay in between. The CDR3 sequence is 14 residues long. Germline CDR1 reads MNHEY; CDR2 reads SVGEGT. The CDR3 DNA is TGTGCCAGCAGCCTCACCTTAGGGGGGACTGAAGCTTTCTTT. Its translation: CASSLTLGGTEAFF.

The chain uses TRBV28 and TRBJ1-1; D unresolved. The germline V gene has CDR1 MDHEN and CDR2 SYDVKM. The CDR3 consists of 16 residues. V was shortened by 4 bases and J by 5 bases, with 20 bases between the two germline ends. The CDR3 loop reads CASSSPLSGRNTEAFF. The CDR3 bases are TGTGCCAGCAGTTCCCCCCTTTCTGGGAGGAATACTGAAGCTTTCTTT.

V usage is TRBV12-3 or TRBV12-4 and J usage is TRBJ1-3; D unclear. The CDR3 covers 12 residues. V was trimmed by 7 bases and J by 3 bases, leaving 7 bases between them. The CDR3 DNA sequence: TGTGCCAGCACCACATTTGGAAACACCATATATTTT. Translation: CASTTFGNTIYF.

The chain has TRBV2 and TRBJ2-5; TRBD2 might be the D (6 bases). The CDR3 is made up of 13 amino acids. Trimming shortened V by 5 bases and J by 4 bases, and 11 bases separated the two germline ends. Germline V gene sequence: CDR1 SNHLY, CDR2 FYNNEI. The CDR3 bases are TGTGCCAGCAGTAGAGACGGGAGAGAGACCCAGTACTTC. Protein sequence: CASSRDGRETQYF.

V usage is TRBV11-2 and J usage is TRBJ2-5; D might be TRBD2 (7 bases). V lost 1 base and J lost 4, with 13 bases in between. The length of the CDR3 is 15 residues. Germline-derived CDR1 and CDR2 are SGHAT and FQNNGV. CDR3 residues: CASSLGGGAGETQYF. CDR3 sequence (DNA): TGTGCCAGCAGCTTAGGTGGGGGGGCCGGAGAGACCCAGTACTTC.

The genes are TRBV27 and TRBJ1-5, with a tentative D call TRBD1 (5 bases). Looked up from germline, CDR1 is MNHEY and CDR2 is SMNVEV (reference sequence). Trimming removed 3 bases from V and 7 bases from J, with 10 bases in between. The CDR3 consists of 13 residues. The CDR3 is CASSFQGWQPQHF. Written as DNA, the CDR3 is TGTGCCAGCAGTTTCCAGGGTTGGCAGCCCCAGCATTTT.

This clonotype was recorded a few times. The genes are TRBV27 and TRBJ1-6; TRBD1 matches at 8 bases. The CDR3 contains 15 residues. With V trimmed by 3 bases and J by 7 bases, 5 bases remained unmatched. CDR1 and CDR2 from the germline V gene are MNHEY and SMNVEV (reference sequence). The CDR3 region has the DNA TGTGCCAGCAGTTTGTTTCGACAGGGGAATTCACCCCTCCACTTT. Translating it yields CASSLFRQGNSPLHF.